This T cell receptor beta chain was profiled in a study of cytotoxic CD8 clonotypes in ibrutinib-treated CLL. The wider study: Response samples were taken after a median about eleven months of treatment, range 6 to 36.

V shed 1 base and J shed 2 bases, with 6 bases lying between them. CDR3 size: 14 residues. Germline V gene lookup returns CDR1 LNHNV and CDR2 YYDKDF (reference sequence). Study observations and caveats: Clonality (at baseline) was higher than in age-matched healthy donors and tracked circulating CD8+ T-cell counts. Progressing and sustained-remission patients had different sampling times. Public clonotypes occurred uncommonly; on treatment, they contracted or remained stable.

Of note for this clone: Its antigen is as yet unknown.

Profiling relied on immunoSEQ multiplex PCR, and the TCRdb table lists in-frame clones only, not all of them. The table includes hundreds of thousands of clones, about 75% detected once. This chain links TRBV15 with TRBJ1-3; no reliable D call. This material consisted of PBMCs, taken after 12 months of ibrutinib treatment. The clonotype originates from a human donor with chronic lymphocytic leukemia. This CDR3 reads CATSRGGTGNTIYF. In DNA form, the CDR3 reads TGTGCCACCAGCAGAGGGGGAACTGGAAACACCATATATTTT. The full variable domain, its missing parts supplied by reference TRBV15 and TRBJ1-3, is DAMVIQNPRYQVTQFGKPVTLSCSQTLNHNVMYWYQQKSSQAPKLLFHYYDKDFNNEADTPDNFQSRRPNTSFCFLDIRSPGLGDTAMYLCATSRGGTGNTIYFGEGSWLTVV.